This is a list of T cell receptor beta chains from one sample in a study of vaccination and CD4 T cells after COVID-19. No antigens are known for them. One entry per CDR3 protein, called by TCRdb with MiXCR from the PCR reads. The data hold 9,500 to 13,000 distinct CDR3 sequences, with under 80% observed a single time. The sequencing sample was made of CD4+ T cells from blood, cultured in vitro. Every receptor here comes from a human donor who had recovered from COVID-19. Both conserved end residues are part of each CDR3. The D gene is left open where the match is weak. A clone size is listed for some rows: how often the clone was seen (once, few, many), or a class if it is expanded.

j_call d_call v_call clone_size cdr3_nt cdr3_aa
TRBJ2-2 NA TRBV6-2/TRBV6-3 NA TGTGCCAGCAGCCAGATGGACAGAGCCCGTCCTACGAACACCGGGGAGCTGTTTTTT CASSQMDRARPTNTGELFF
TRBJ1-1 NA TRBV9 NA TGTGCCAGCAGCGTAGATAGGAACACTGAAGCTTTCTTT CASSVDRNTEAFF
TRBJ2-7 TRBD2 TRBV20-1 NA TGCAGTTTCCTAGCGGAGGAAGGCCACGAGCAGTACTTC CSFLAEEGHEQYF
TRBJ1-2 NA TRBV5-4 NA TGTGCCAGCAGCTTTCGGGGGCCCAACTATGGCTACACCTTC CASSFRGPNYGYTF
TRBJ2-3 TRBD1 TRBV7-8 few TGTGCCAGCAGTCGACAGGGTAGAGATACGCAGTATTTT CASSRQGRDTQYF
TRBJ2-3 TRBD2 TRBV20-1 NA TGCAGTGCGGCTGGGACTAGCACCACGTATACGCAGTATTTT CSAAGTSTTYTQYF
TRBJ2-7 NA TRBV20-1 NA TGCAGTGCCGCTAGCGAGTACGAGCAGTACTTC CSAASEYEQYF
TRBJ2-1 TRBD2 TRBV10-3 NA TGTGCCATCAGTGAAGGACTAGCGGGAGGGCCTAAAGACAATGAGCAGTTCTTC CAISEGLAGGPKDNEQFF
TRBJ1-1 NA TRBV2 NA TGTGCCAGCAGCCAGGACTTCCAGAACACTGAAGCTTTCTTT CASSQDFQNTEAFF
TRBJ2-1 NA TRBV20-1 few TGCAGTGCTAGAGATTCCCTAACCAATGAGCAGTTCTTC CSARDSLTNEQFF
TRBJ2-2 TRBD2 TRBV7-2 NA TGTGCCAGCAGCTGGGGACTAGCGGGGGGGCGGTCCGGGGAGCTGTTTTTT CASSWGLAGGRSGELFF
TRBJ2-3 TRBD2 TRBV11-2 NA TGTGCCAGCAGCCCTGGACTAGCGGGGGGTCTGCATACGCAGTATTTT CASSPGLAGGLHTQYF
TRBJ2-5 NA TRBV20-1 NA TGCAGTGCTAGAGGCGGGCAGACGCACCAAGAGACCCAGTACTTC CSARGGQTHQETQYF
TRBJ1-5 NA TRBV6-1 NA TGTGCCAGCAGTGAAATTAGTTCCCAGCCCCAGCATTTT CASSEISSQPQHF
TRBJ2-7 NA TRBV7-2 NA TGTGCCAGCAGCCCCCGGTCGGGACACCCCTGGGTGCAGTACTTC CASSPRSGHPWVQYF
TRBJ1-2 NA TRBV19 NA TGTGCCAGTAGTTCTAATGGGGGGAATGGCTACACCTTC CASSSNGGNGYTF
TRBJ2-3 NA TRBV21-1 few TGTGCCAGCAGCAAAGGGGAGCAGGGGGATGGACTCACAGATACGCAGTATTTT CASSKGEQGDGLTDTQYF
TRBJ2-2 NA TRBV6-2/TRBV6-3 NA TGTGCCAGCAGTTACTCGACAAGCACCGGGGAGCTGTTTTTT CASSYSTSTGELFF
TRBJ1-1 NA TRBV7-2 few TGTGCCAGCAGCTTGGGATACAGGGAGTTCCTCACTGAAGCTTTCTTT CASSLGYREFLTEAFF
TRBJ1-1 NA TRBV6-2/TRBV6-3 NA TGTGCCAGCAGCTACAGGGATTTCACTGAAGCTTTCTTT CASSYRDFTEAFF
TRBJ2-5 NA TRBV7-2 NA TGTGCCAGCAGCTTGTTCCAGCGGCGCATCCAAGAGACCCAGTACTTC CASSLFQRRIQETQYF
TRBJ2-5 NA TRBV5-1 NA TGCGCCAGCAGCTTGGCTCGGGGTCAGACCCAGTACTTC CASSLARGQTQYF
TRBJ2-4 NA TRBV12-3/TRBV12-4 NA TGTGCCAGCAGAAAGGGGGTAGCCAAAAACATTCAGTACTTC CASRKGVAKNIQYF
TRBJ2-7 TRBD2 TRBV24-1 few TGTGCCACCAGTGATGTAGCGGGAGGGGCCGACGAGCAGTACTTC CATSDVAGGADEQYF
TRBJ2-5 NA TRBV7-3 NA TGTGCCAGCAGCTCAACTGGACAAGAGACCCAGTACTTC CASSSTGQETQYF
TRBJ2-4 NA TRBV5-4 NA TGTGCCAGCCACTGGAAGGGAGCCAAAAACATTCAGTACTTC CASHWKGAKNIQYF
TRBJ2-7 TRBD1 TRBV7-6 NA TGTGCCAGCAGCCGGGGACAGGACGTCTCCTCCTACGAGCAGTACTTC CASSRGQDVSSYEQYF
TRBJ1-1 NA TRBV20-1 NA TGCAGTGCTAGAGATGGGAGGGGGGGAACTGAAGCTTTCTTT CSARDGRGGTEAFF
TRBJ1-4 TRBD1 TRBV19 NA TGTGCCAGTAGTCTTTCCGGGACAGGGAGGGAAAAACTGTTTTTT CASSLSGTGREKLFF
TRBJ2-5 NA TRBV20-1 NA TGCAGTGCTATAGGGCAGGGACGTGAGACCCAGTACTTC CSAIGQGRETQYF
TRBJ1-2 NA TRBV7-3 NA TGTGCCAGCAGCTCAAGCTATAGGGGGGCGCGGACCGGGTATGGCTACACCTTC CASSSSYRGARTGYGYTF
TRBJ1-3 NA TRBV7-2 few TGTGCCAGCAGCCTCTCGCAGGGTGGCTCTGGAAACACCATATATTTT CASSLSQGGSGNTIYF
TRBJ1-4 TRBD1 TRBV6-1 NA TGTGCCAGCAGATGGGACAGGGGGGGAGGAAAACTGTTTTTT CASRWDRGGGKLFF
TRBJ1-1 NA TRBV27 NA TGTGCCAGCAAGACCACCTTAGGGGCTGAAGCTTTCTTT CASKTTLGAEAFF
TRBJ2-7 TRBD1 TRBV20-1 NA TGCAGTGCTAGAGGATTTCAGGGGGCCGCCTACGAGCAGTACTTC CSARGFQGAAYEQYF
TRBJ1-5 NA TRBV2 NA TGTGCCAGCAGTGCAGGGATCAATCAGCCCCAGCATTTT CASSAGINQPQHF
TRBJ1-1 TRBD1 TRBV7-8 NA TGTGCCAGCAGCGCTCGACAGGGCCGCACTGAAGCTTTCTTT CASSARQGRTEAFF
TRBJ2-1 TRBD1 TRBV7-8 NA TGTGCCAGCAGCTCCTCAGGGACAGGTGAGCAGTTCTTC CASSSSGTGEQFF
TRBJ2-3 NA TRBV9 NA TGTGCCAGCAGCGTAAGAGCGCGGGGCACAGATACGCAGTATTTT CASSVRARGTDTQYF
TRBJ1-2 TRBD1 TRBV11-1 NA TGTGCCAGCAGCTCCCGACAGGGCGGCTATGGCTACACCTTC CASSSRQGGYGYTF
TRBJ2-7 TRBD1 TRBV10-1 NA TGCGCCAGCAGATCCAGGGGGCGCGGGGAGCAGTACTTC CASRSRGRGEQYF
TRBJ2-7 NA TRBV7-9 NA TGTGCCAGCAGCTTCCCCTCTCGACAGGCAGGCATCACCTACGAGCAGTACTTC CASSFPSRQAGITYEQYF
TRBJ1-5 NA TRBV19 NA TGTGCCAGTAGTTACGGGGACCAGCCCCAGCATTTT CASSYGDQPQHF
TRBJ1-5 NA TRBV2 NA TGTGCCAGCAGTGAAGCGCTCGGAAGAGGTCAGCCCCAGCATTTT CASSEALGRGQPQHF
TRBJ2-5 NA TRBV10-3 NA TGTGCCATCAGTGAGTCGACCAGGGGTGAGACCCAGTACTTC CAISESTRGETQYF